One and the same sample provided the 29 T cell receptor beta chains below, sequenced in a study of spatial heterogeneity in lung cancer. Points from the study as a whole: Tumors with more nonsynonymous mutations had more expanded intratumoral alpha and beta TCRs.

Regarding time point: sample taken at primary tumor resection. TCRdb analysed the 5' RACE reads with MiXCR anew, one entry per CDR3 protein. The sample holds some 25,000 distinct CDR3 sequences; around 6.9% are singletons and the top ten take over 20%. Antigens of these TCRs are unknown. The specimen comprised lung tumor tissue, sampled at surgery. The receptors shown here come from a male donor with early-stage non-small cell lung cancer.

This clonotype was seen only a few times. The genes are TRBV18 and TRBJ2-3; D is possibly TRBD2 (5 bases). The V gene's germline CDR1 is KGHSH and CDR2 LQKENI. The V end was cut by 2 bases, the J end by 0 bases, with 9 bases between. CDR3 length equals 15 residues. CDR3 DNA: TGTGCCAGCTCACCAGAGAGGGTTAGCACAGATACGCAGTATTTT. Its protein is CASSPERVSTDTQYF.

In its sample, this clonotype was seen many times. The J gene is TRBJ2-3, the V gene TRBV29-1; 8 nucleotides match TRBD1. CDR3 size: 15 residues. Germline V CDR1 and CDR2: SQVTM, ANQGSEA. The junction had 10 bases not matched to a gene; V was cut back by 7 bases and J by 1 base. The CDR3 loop is CSASRTGMGTDTQYF. Here the CDR3 DNA reads TGCAGCGCCTCTCGGACAGGGATGGGCACAGATACGCAGTATTTT.

This clonotype was detected ten times or more. This chain joins TRBV7-2 and TRBJ2-1; D is perhaps TRBD2 (6 bases). Trimming shortened V by 2 bases and J by 7 bases, and 12 bases separated the two germline ends. The CDR3 length is 14 residues. CDR1 and CDR2 from the germline V gene are SGHTA and FQGNSA. The chain's CDR3 is CASSLYGGGNEQFF. CDR3 nucleotides: TGTGCCAGCAGCTTATATGGGGGAGGAAATGAGCAGTTCTTC.

This clonotype qualifies as medium-sized (0.01 to 0.1%). The chain employs TRBV12-3 or TRBV12-4 and TRBJ1-5; TRBD1 might be the D (5 bases). The CDR3 has 16 residues. Trimming left V 8 bases short and J 2 bases short, with 19 bases between. The CDR3 region is CASSRGRKSGNQPQHF. Here the CDR3 DNA reads TGTGCCAGCTCTAGGGGTAGAAAGTCGGGCAATCAGCCCCAGCATTTT.

By frequency in the sample, this clonotype is medium-sized. The chain has TRBV7-2 and TRBJ1-6; a weak D match, TRBD1 (6 bases). V was trimmed by 0 bases and J by 7 bases, leaving 10 bases between them. CDR1 SGHTA and CDR2 FQGNSA come from the germline V gene. The CDR3 spans 15 residues. The CDR3 DNA follows: TGTGCCAGCAGCTTAGCGTCCAGGGGAAATTCACCCCTCCACTTT. Translating gives CASSLASRGNSPLHF.

This chain links TRBV20-1 with TRBJ1-1; no reliable D call. Germline lookup yields CDR1 DFQATT and CDR2 SNEGSKA (reference sequence). CDR3 length: 13 residues. Trimming pared 2 bases from V and 1 base from J, leaving 8 bases between. The CDR3, as DNA: TGCAGTGCTAGAAGGGTCGGGAACACTGAAGCTTTCTTT. This sequence encodes CSARRVGNTEAFF.

Remarks on this clonotype: A much larger clone differs from this one at a single base, so this may be a read error. The chain joins TRBV28 to TRBJ2-5; possible D gene TRBD2, 6 bases. Per germline, CDR1 MDHEN and CDR2 SYDVKM. The length of the CDR3 is 17 residues. Trimming took 1 base from V and 1 from J, leaving 16 bases between them. The CDR3 DNA is TGTGCCAGCAGTTTATTGGGGCAGCGGAGGGCCCAAGAGACCCAGTACTTC. This sequence encodes CASSLLGQRRAQETQYF.

This clonotype was seen at least ten times. The genes are TRBV19 and TRBJ2-3; D possibly corresponds to TRBD2 (5 bases). The CDR3 is 15 residues long. Germline V gene lookup returns CDR1 LNHDA and CDR2 SQIVND (reference sequence). Trimming pared 1 base from V and 2 bases from J, leaving 10 bases between. Here the CDR3 DNA reads TGTGCCAGTAGTATAGGAGGGAGAGTCACAGATACGCAGTATTTT. This encodes CASSIGGRVTDTQYF.

This clonotype was found many times. The rearrangement links TRBV20-1 to TRBJ1-2, with 9 bases that match TRBD1. This CDR3 region has 11 residues. With 6 bases clipped from V and 6 bases from J, the junction kept 2 bases outside the gene matches. Looked up from germline, CDR1 is DFQATT and CDR2 is SNEGSKA (reference sequence). The DNA of the CDR3 is TGCAGTGCAGACAGGGGGGATGGCTACACCTTC. Encoded protein: CSADRGDGYTF.

This chain connects TRBV4-3 to TRBJ1-4, with TRBD1 matching over 9 bases. V was clipped by 4 bases and J by 6 bases; unmatched bases: 6. The CDR3 is 15 amino acids. Germline V lookup: CDR1 LGHNA, CDR2 YSLEER. CDR3 nucleotides: TGCGCCAGCAGCCTAAGAGACAGGGGGGATGAAAAACTGTTTTTT. Translation: CASSLRDRGDEKLFF.

This clonotype was recorded at least ten times. The chain uses TRBV20-1 and TRBJ2-1; possibly TRBD1 or TRBD2 for D (5 bases each). This CDR3 is 16 amino acids long. Germline-derived CDR1 and CDR2 are DFQATT and SNEGSKA (reference sequence). Trimming pared 3 bases from V and 0 bases from J, leaving 15 bases between. The CDR3 sequence: CSARFTGTVSYNEQFF. The CDR3 nucleotides read TGCAGTGCTAGGTTCACCGGGACGGTCTCCTACAATGAGCAGTTCTTC.

The chain has TRBV28 and TRBJ2-7, with TRBD1 matching over 7 bases. In germline, CDR1 is MDHEN, CDR2 SYDVKM. The CDR3 totals 13 residues. The V gene end was trimmed by 5 bases and the J gene end by 3 bases; junction bases not matched to a gene: 4. The CDR3 loop reads CASSRGLHYEQYF. CDR3 sequence (DNA): TGTGCCAGCAGTAGGGGGCTTCACTACGAGCAGTACTTC.

This clonotype was seen at least ten times. The chain is built from TRBV6-2 or TRBV6-3 and TRBJ1-2; no definite D call. Germline values: CDR1 MNHEY, CDR2 SVGEGT. Trimming took 2 bases from V and 4 from J, leaving 11 bases between them. CDR3 length: 14 amino acids. The CDR3 DNA reads as TGTGCCAGCAGTTACGCGGGATTCCTCTATGGCTACACCTTC. This translates into CASSYAGFLYGYTF.

This clonotype came up many times. The chain employs TRBV15 and TRBJ2-1; TRBD1 might be the D (6 bases). V shed 3 bases and J shed 4 bases, with 10 bases lying between them. The CDR3 loop spans 14 amino acids. The germline gives CDR1 LNHNV, CDR2 YYDKDF (reference sequence). The CDR3 sequence is CATSSGQGYNEQFF. In DNA, the CDR3 is TGTGCCACCAGCAGTGGCCAGGGGTACAATGAGCAGTTCTTC.

There are many counts of this clonotype. This sequence joins TRBV27 and TRBJ1-2, with unresolved D. V was clipped by 5 bases and J by 4 bases, with 17 bases between them. This CDR3 has 15 residues. CDR1 is MNHEY, CDR2 SMNVEV, per germline (reference sequence). In DNA form, the CDR3 reads TGTGCCAGCAGTCTCCCGCACACGGGCATCTATGGCTACACCTTC. Translating gives CASSLPHTGIYGYTF.

This clonotype was seen repeatedly, ten times or more. The chain couples TRBV29-1 to TRBJ2-5; D might be TRBD1 or TRBD2, each matching 6 bases. V lost 0 bases, J lost 1 base, and 9 bases lay in between. Germline CDR1 SQVTM, CDR2 ANQGSEA. There are 14 residues in the CDR3. CDR3 nucleotides: TGCAGCGTTGAAGACCGGGGGCCCCAAGAGACCCAGTACTTC. As protein: CSVEDRGPQETQYF. Based on the CDR3 plus reference TRBV29-1 and TRBJ2-5, the full variable domain is SAVISQKPSRDICQRGTSLTIQCQVDSQVTMMFWYRQQPGQSLTLIATANQGSEATYESGFVIDKFPISRPNLTFSTLTVSNMSPEDSSIYLCSVEDRGPQETQYFGPGTRLLVL.

This clonotype has at least ten counts. J is TRBJ1-2 and V is TRBV19; 11 bases match TRBD1. The V gene end was trimmed by 9 bases and the J gene end by 4 bases; junction bases not matched to a gene: 7. The germline V gene encodes CDR1 LNHDA and CDR2 SQIVND (reference sequence). This CDR3 spans 14 amino acids. The CDR3 bases are TGTGCCAGCGGACAGGGGGCGCCCGGCTATGGCTACACCTTC. Translating it yields CASGQGAPGYGYTF.

This clonotype showed up many times. The rearrangement links TRBV28 to TRBJ1-1, with D perhaps TRBD1 (6 bases). The V end lost 6 bases, the J end lost 0 bases, and 20 bases lay between the germline ends. CDR1 is MDHEN, CDR2 SYDVKM, per germline. This CDR3 has 17 residues. CDR3 sequence reads: CASSLAGGAGMNTEAFF. CDR3 nucleotides: TGTGCCAGCAGCTTGGCGGGGGGCGCCGGGATGAACACTGAAGCTTTCTTT.

This clonotype was counted at least ten times. V gene TRBV10-3 combines with J gene TRBJ2-1; 7 nucleotides line up with TRBD2. Germline trimming cut 2 bases from V and 8 bases from J; bases unmatched to any gene: 12. The V gene's germline CDR1 is ENHRY and CDR2 SYGVKD. CDR3 size: 16 residues. The CDR3 here is CAISELRRKGGDEQFF. The CDR3, as DNA: TGTGCCATCAGTGAGCTTAGGAGGAAGGGAGGGGATGAGCAGTTCTTC.

This clonotype has only a few counts. The chain has TRBV2 and TRBJ1-3; 7 positions match TRBD1. Germline lookup yields CDR1 SNHLY and CDR2 FYNNEI. The V segment lost 7 bases and the J segment 1 base; nucleotides outside the gene matches: 4. The CDR3 spans 14 residues. The CDR3 sequence is CASTQTGSGNTIYF. The CDR3 bases are TGTGCCAGCACCCAGACAGGGTCTGGAAACACCATATATTTT.

The chain recombines TRBV11-2 with TRBJ2-1; possible D gene TRBD1, 6 bases. The V and J ends lost 3 bases and 5 bases respectively, with 11 bases between them. The CDR3 totals 14 residues. Germline V gives CDR1 SGHAT, CDR2 FQNNGV. The CDR3 nucleotides are TGTGCCAGCAGCTTCCCAGGGGCTGACAATGAGCAGTTCTTC. Translation: CASSFPGADNEQFF.

This clonotype turned up a few times. The chain employs TRBV4-1 and TRBJ1-1; tentative D call: TRBD1 (6 bases). V lost 3 bases, J lost 5 bases, and 13 bases lay in between. CDR3 length: 14 residues. Per the germline V gene, CDR1 is MGHRA and CDR2 is YSYEKL. The CDR3 here is CASSHTGIRTEAFF. The CDR3 DNA follows: TGCGCCAGCAGCCATACAGGGATTCGAACTGAAGCTTTCTTT.

Ten or more counts support this clonotype. The V gene is TRBV28, the J gene TRBJ2-2; D may correspond to TRBD1 or TRBD2 (5 bases each). Trimming left V 4 bases short and J 6 bases short, with 12 bases between. Germline CDR1 is MDHEN and CDR2 is SYDVKM. The CDR3 loop spans 14 amino acids. This chain's CDR3 is CASSSSEGPGELFF. The CDR3, as DNA: TGTGCCAGCAGTTCCTCCGAGGGACCCGGGGAGCTGTTTTTT.

This clonotype has at least ten counts. The V call is TRBV10-3, the J call TRBJ2-5; 7 nucleotides match TRBD2. Germline assignment: CDR1 ENHRY and CDR2 SYGVKD. This CDR3 has 13 amino acids. With 6 bases clipped from V and 4 bases from J, the junction kept 5 bases outside the gene matches. CDR3 amino acids: CAISTSAPETQYF. The CDR3 nucleotides are TGTGCCATCAGCACTAGCGCGCCAGAGACCCAGTACTTC.

This clonotype was seen ten or more times. The chain couples TRBV30 to TRBJ1-5; a possible D gene is TRBD1 (6 bases). The germline CDR1 and CDR2 sequences are GTSNPN and SVGIG (reference sequence). Trimming removed 5 bases from V and 4 bases from J, with 12 bases in between. This CDR3 spans 13 amino acids. The CDR3 loop reads CAWSGQPNQPQHF. Written as DNA, the CDR3 is TGTGCCTGGTCCGGACAGCCAAATCAGCCCCAGCATTTT.

This clonotype was seen a few times. The chain combines TRBV4-1 with TRBJ1-5; a weak D match, TRBD1 (6 bases). The germline gives CDR1 MGHRA, CDR2 YSYEKL. There are 12 residues in the CDR3. The germline V and J ends were trimmed by 10 bases and 4 bases, with 11 bases remaining between them. CDR3 amino acids: CAIKGVNQPQHF. In DNA, the CDR3 is TGCGCCATCAAGGGGGTAAATCAGCCCCAGCATTTT.

This clonotype was detected only a few times. The chain combines TRBV20-1 with TRBJ1-3; 8 nucleotides agree with TRBD1. The trim removed 5 bases at V and 1 base at J, leaving 4 bases unmatched. The CDR3 sequence is 14 residues long. Germline V gene lookup returns CDR1 DFQATT and CDR2 SNEGSKA (reference sequence). The CDR3 protein is CSAPGQGSGNTIYF. CDR3 DNA: TGCAGTGCTCCCGGACAGGGATCTGGAAACACCATATATTTT.

The rearrangement joins TRBV12-3 or TRBV12-4 to TRBJ2-2; the D gene is possibly TRBD2 (6 bases). Trimming stripped 5 bases from V and 7 bases from J, with 14 bases between. The CDR3 contains 14 residues. The CDR3 loop reads CASSNSGGVGELFF. The CDR3 DNA is TGTGCCAGCAGTAACTCCGGGGGTGTCGGGGAGCTGTTTTTT.

This clonotype was seen a handful of times. The V gene is TRBV19, the J gene TRBJ1-2; TRBD1 aligns across 11 bases. The CDR3 has 13 residues. The V gene end was trimmed by 7 bases and the J gene end by 6 bases; junction bases not matched to a gene: 4. In germline, CDR1 is LNHDA, CDR2 SQIVND (reference sequence). CDR3: CASTRTGGDGYTF. DNA of the CDR3: TGTGCCAGTACGCGGACAGGGGGCGATGGCTACACCTTC.